The sequence of this T cell receptor (beta chain) was determined in a study of breast tumors, draining lymph nodes, adjacent tissues. Breast cancer patients provided tissue from their axillary draining lymph nodes. Whole-study results and caveats: The lymph node origin of tumor T cells was framed as consistent with a hypothesis, not demonstrated. Luminal-like breast cancer showed significantly greater tumor-nontumor repertoire similarity than basal-like breast cancer did. Data fit most tumor T cells coming from lymph node, expanding in tumor. Tumor TCR diversity was below lymph nodes but above nontumor tissue.

TCRdb re-analysed the multiplex PCR reads in MiXCR, keeping a single row per CDR3 protein. This table has 150,000 to 200,000 distinct CDR3 sequences, 25% to 40% appearing once. This clonotype was found many times. As yet, its antigen is unknown. The germline CDR1 and CDR2 sequences are SGHTA and FQGTGA. This CDR3 comprises 12 residues. V lost 10 bases to trimming and J lost 5 bases, with 12 bases between them. Material: axillary lymph node tissue. This chain links TRBV7-3 with TRBJ2-1; D remains ambiguous. The origin of this receptor is a female donor with breast cancer. Some clones in this sample may be carry-over from other donors' samples. The CDR3, as DNA: TGTGCCACCTCTACCGGAGACAATGAGCAGTTCTTC. Translation: CATSTGDNEQFF. The whole variable domain, filled in from reference TRBV7-3 and TRBJ2-1, reads GAGVSQTPSNKVTEKGKYVELRCDPISGHTALYWYRQSLGQGPEFLIYFQGTGAADDSGLPNDRFFAVRPEGSVSTLKIQRTERGDSAVYLCATSTGDNEQFFGPGTRLTVL.